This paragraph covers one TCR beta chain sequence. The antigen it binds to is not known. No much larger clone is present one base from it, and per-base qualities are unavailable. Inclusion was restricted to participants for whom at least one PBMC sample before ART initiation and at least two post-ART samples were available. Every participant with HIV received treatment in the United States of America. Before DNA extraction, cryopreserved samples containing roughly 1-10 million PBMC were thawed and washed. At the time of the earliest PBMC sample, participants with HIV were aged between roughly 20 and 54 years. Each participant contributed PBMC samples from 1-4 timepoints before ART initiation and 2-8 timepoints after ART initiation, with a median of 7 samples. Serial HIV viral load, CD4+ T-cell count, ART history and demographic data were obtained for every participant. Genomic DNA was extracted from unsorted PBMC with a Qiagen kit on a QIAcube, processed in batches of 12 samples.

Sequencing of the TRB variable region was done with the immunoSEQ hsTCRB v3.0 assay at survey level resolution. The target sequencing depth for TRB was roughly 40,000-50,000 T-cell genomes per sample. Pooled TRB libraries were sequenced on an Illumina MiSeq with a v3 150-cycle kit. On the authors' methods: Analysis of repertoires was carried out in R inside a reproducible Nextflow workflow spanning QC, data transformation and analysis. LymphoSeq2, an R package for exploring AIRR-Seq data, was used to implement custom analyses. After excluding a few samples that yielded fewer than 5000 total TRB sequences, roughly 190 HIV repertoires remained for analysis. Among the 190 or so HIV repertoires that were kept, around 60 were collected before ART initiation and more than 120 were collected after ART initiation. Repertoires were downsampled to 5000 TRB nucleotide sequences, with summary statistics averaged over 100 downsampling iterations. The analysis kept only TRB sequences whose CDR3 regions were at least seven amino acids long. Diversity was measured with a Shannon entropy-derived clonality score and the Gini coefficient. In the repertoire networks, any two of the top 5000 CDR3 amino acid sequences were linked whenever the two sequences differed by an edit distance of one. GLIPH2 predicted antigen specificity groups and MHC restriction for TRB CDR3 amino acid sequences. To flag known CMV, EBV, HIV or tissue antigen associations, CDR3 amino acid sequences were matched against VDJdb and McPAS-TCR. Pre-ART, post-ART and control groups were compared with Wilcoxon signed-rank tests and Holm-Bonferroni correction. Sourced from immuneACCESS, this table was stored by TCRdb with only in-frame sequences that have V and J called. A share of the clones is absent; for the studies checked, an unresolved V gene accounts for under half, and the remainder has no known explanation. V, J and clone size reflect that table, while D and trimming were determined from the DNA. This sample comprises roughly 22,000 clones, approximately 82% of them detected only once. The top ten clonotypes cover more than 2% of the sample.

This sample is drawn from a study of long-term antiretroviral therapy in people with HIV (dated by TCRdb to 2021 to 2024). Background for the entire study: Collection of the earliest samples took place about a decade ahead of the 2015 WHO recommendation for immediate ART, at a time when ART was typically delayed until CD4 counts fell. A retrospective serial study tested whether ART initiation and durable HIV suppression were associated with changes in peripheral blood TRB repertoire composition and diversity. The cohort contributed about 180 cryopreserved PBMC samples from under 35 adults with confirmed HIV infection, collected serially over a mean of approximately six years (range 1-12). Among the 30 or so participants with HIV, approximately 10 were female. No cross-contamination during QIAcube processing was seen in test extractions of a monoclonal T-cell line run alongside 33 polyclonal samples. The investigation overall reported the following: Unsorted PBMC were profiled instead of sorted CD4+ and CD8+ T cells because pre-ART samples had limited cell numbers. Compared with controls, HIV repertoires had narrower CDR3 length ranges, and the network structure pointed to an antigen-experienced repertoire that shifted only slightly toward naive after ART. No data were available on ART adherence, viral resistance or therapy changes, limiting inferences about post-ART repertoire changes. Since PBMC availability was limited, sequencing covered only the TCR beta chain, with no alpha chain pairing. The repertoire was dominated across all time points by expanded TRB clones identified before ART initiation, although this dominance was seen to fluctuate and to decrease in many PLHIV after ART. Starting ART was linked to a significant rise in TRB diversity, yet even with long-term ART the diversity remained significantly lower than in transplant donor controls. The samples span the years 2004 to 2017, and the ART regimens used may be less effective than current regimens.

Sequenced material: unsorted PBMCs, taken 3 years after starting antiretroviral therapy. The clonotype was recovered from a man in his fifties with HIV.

The CDR3 here reads CASSSGVTSYGYTF. The sequence in DNA is TGTGCCAGCAGTTCGGGAGTTACCTCCTATGGCTACACCTTC. The chain is assembled from TRBV6-6 and TRBJ1-2; no D gene can be assigned with confidence. Trimming at the junction amounts to 4 bases on V and 4 bases on J, and the germline ends lie 13 bases apart. CDR1 and CDR2 are read off the germline V gene (reference sequence) as MNHNY and SVGAGI. The cysteine opens and the phenylalanine closes a CDR3 of 14 amino acids. Kept here is only the CDR3 DNA, which spans 42 bases and is read in frame from base 1.